The rows below give T cell receptor beta chains drawn from one sample of a study of PD-1 blockade in classical Hodgkin lymphoma. The method was immunoSEQ multiplex PCR; TCRdb's version includes in-frame clones alone and lacks a portion of them. The repertoire holds some 6,900 clones, with approximately 80% as singletons. Source: peripheral blood mononuclear cells (PBMCs), taken at baseline. These receptors were obtained from a human donor with classical Hodgkin lymphoma. Both conserved end residues are part of each CDR3. A D gene is named only where the DNA matches it firmly. Clone size is given for some rows only: seen once, a few or many times, or a class if the clone is expanded.

d_gene	abundance	len	j_gene	v_gene	CDR3nt	CDR3aa
TRBD2	-	13	TRBJ2-3	TRBV2	TGTGCCAGTAGCGGGGGGAGCACAGATACGCAGTATTTT	CASSGGSTDTQYF
TRBD1	-	15	TRBJ1-1	TRBV7-9	TGTGCCAGCGTAAATAGGGGACAGCTCAACACTGAAGCTTTCTTT	CASVNRGQLNTEAFF
TRBD2	-	16	TRBJ2-7	TRBV4-2	TGTGCCAGCAGCCAAGTAGCGGGAGGGAGCTCCTACGAGCAGTACTTC	CASSQVAGGSSYEQYF
-	medium-sized	15	TRBJ2-5	TRBV9	TGTGCCAGCAGCGTAGAGGTTCAGGGCTCGCGTGCCCAGTACTTC	CASSVEVQGSRAQYF
-	-	15	TRBJ2-1	TRBV14	TGTGCCAGCAGCCAAGGGGGGAGTGGAGGGAATGAGCAGTTCTTC	CASSQGGSGGNEQFF
-	-	16	TRBJ2-1	TRBV25-1	TGTGCCAGCAGTAACAACAGGGCCTCAGCGGGCAATGAGCAGTTCTTC	CASSNNRASAGNEQFF
-	-	11	TRBJ2-5	TRBV5-1	TGCGCCAGCAGCCTGCAAGAGACCCAGTACTTC	CASSLQETQYF
-	-	18	TRBJ2-2	TRBV5-1	TGCGCCAGCAGCTTGGCACAACAAGGGCCACCGAACACCGGGGAGCTGTTTTTT	CASSLAQQGPPNTGELFF
-	once	15	TRBJ2-7	TRBV9	TGTGCCAGCAGCGTAGGATTAGAGAGCTCCTACGAGCAGTACTTC	CASSVGLESSYEQYF
-	-	13	TRBJ1-5	TRBV10-2	TGCGCCAGCAGTGAGGGCAGGAATCAGCCCCAGCATTTT	CASSEGRNQPQHF
-	-	16	TRBJ2-2	TRBV15	TGTGCCACCAGCAGAGATCGGCGTTCGAACACCGGGGAGCTGTTTTTT	CATSRDRRSNTGELFF
-	-	14	TRBJ1-1	TRBV28	TGTGCCAGCAGCCCCAGGGAATGGATCACTGAAGCTTTCTTT	CASSPREWITEAFF
-	once	14	TRBJ1-5	TRBV5-8	TGTGCCAGCAGCTTGGGGCCCAGAGATCAGCCCCAGCATTTT	CASSLGPRDQPQHF
TRBD1	-	13	TRBJ1-1	TRBV19	TGTGCCAGTAGTTGGACAGGGGACACTGAAGCTTTCTTT	CASSWTGDTEAFF
TRBD2	-	18	TRBJ2-1	TRBV28	TGTGCCAGCAGTTCGCCGGGACTAGCGGGAGGGCCGGTCAATGAGCAGTTCTTC	CASSSPGLAGGPVNEQFF
TRBD1	once	18	TRBJ2-3	TRBV4-1	TGCGCCAGCAGCCACCCTCCCCTGGTGGCCAGGGGGCAAGATACGCAGTATTTT	CASSHPPLVARGQDTQYF
-	-	13	TRBJ1-2	TRBV10-3	TGTGCCATCAGTGAGGGTTCTAACTATGGCTACACCTTC	CAISEGSNYGYTF
TRBD2	few	16	TRBJ2-7	TRBV5-1	TGCGCCAGCAGCTTGGGACTAGCGGGAGGGCTTTACGAGCAGTACTTC	CASSLGLAGGLYEQYF
-	-	14	TRBJ1-5	TRBV5-1	TGCGCCAGCAGCTTTGGTTCGAGGGGTCAGCCCCAGCATTTT	CASSFGSRGQPQHF
-	few	11	TRBJ1-1	TRBV4-3	TGCGCCAGCAGCCGGGGCACTGAAGCTTTCTTT	CASSRGTEAFF
-	-	13	TRBJ1-2	TRBV4-2	TGTGCCAGCAGCTTGACAGGCGATTATGGCTACACCTTC	CASSLTGDYGYTF
-	once	15	TRBJ2-7	TRBV19	TGTGCCAGTAGTGAGGGGCATCTAGTCTCCTACGAGCAGTACTTC	CASSEGHLVSYEQYF
-	-	14	TRBJ2-1	TRBV7-3	TGTGCCAGCAGCTTAAGGGGACCCAACAATGAGCAGTTCTTC	CASSLRGPNNEQFF
-	-	13	TRBJ1-1	TRBV23-1	TGCGCCAGCAGTCAATATATTTTGGCTGAAGCTTTCTTT	CASSQYILAEAFF
TRBD1	-	14	TRBJ2-7	TRBV6-6	TGTGCCAGCAGTTACGGGACAGGGTTTAACGAGCAGTACTTC	CASSYGTGFNEQYF
-	once	13	TRBJ1-1	TRBV6-5	TGTGCCAGCAGTTACGGGGAGGGATCTGAAGCTTTCTTT	CASSYGEGSEAFF
-	-	14	TRBJ1-2	TRBV4-1	TGCGCCAGCAGCCAAGATTTACAGGGCTATGGCTACACCTTC	CASSQDLQGYGYTF
TRBD1	-	15	TRBJ1-3	TRBV9	TGTGCCAGCGGGGACAGGGAAAGATCTGGAAACACCATATATTTT	CASGDRERSGNTIYF
TRBD2	medium-sized	19	TRBJ2-2	TRBV7-3	TGTGCCAGCAGCCCGGGACTAGCGGGAGTGATAGAGAACACCGGGGAGCTGTTTTTT	CASSPGLAGVIENTGELFF
-	-	16	TRBJ2-2	TRBV5-1	TGCGCCAGCAGCTTAATGGCAGGAACGAACACCGGGGAGCTGTTTTTT	CASSLMAGTNTGELFF
TRBD2	-	19	TRBJ2-3	TRBV27	TGTGCCAGCAGTACGCAAAGGACTAGCGGGAGGGTCAGGATAGATACGCAGTATTTT	CASSTQRTSGRVRIDTQYF
TRBD1	-	13	TRBJ1-1	TRBV30	TGTGCCTGGAGCGAAGACAGGGGCACTGAAGCTTTCTTT	CAWSEDRGTEAFF
-	-	13	TRBJ1-2	TRBV27	TGTGCCAGCAGTTTGACGGGGGCGTATGGCTACACCTTC	CASSLTGAYGYTF
-	-	13	TRBJ1-1	TRBV6-4	TGTGCCAGCAGCGCCAACAGGAACACTGAAGCTTTCTTT	CASSANRNTEAFF
-	-	14	TRBJ2-2	TRBV6-6	TGTGCCAGCACGGACAGCCTGAACACCGGGGAGCTGTTTTTT	CASTDSLNTGELFF
TRBD2	-	17	TRBJ2-3	TRBV11-2	TGTGCCAGCAGCTTATGGGGGGCGGGAGGCGGTTCTTCTACGCAGTATTTT	CASSLWGAGGGSSTQYF
TRBD2	-	16	TRBJ2-1	TRBV27	TGTGCCAGCAGTTCCCCCAGCGGGAGATCCTACAATGAGCAGTTCTTC	CASSSPSGRSYNEQFF
TRBD1	-	14	TRBJ1-6	TRBV5-1	TGCGCCAGCAGCTCGGGACAGGGCAATTCACCCCTCCACTTT	CASSSGQGNSPLHF
-	once	13	TRBJ1-1	TRBV28	TGTGCCAGCAACCTCAAGCCGAACACTGAAGCTTTCTTT	CASNLKPNTEAFF
-	few	12	TRBJ2-2	TRBV6-4	TGTGCCAGCAGTGACGGAGTTGGGGAGCTGTTTTTT	CASSDGVGELFF
TRBD1	-	15	TRBJ1-2	TRBV5-5	TGTGCCAGCAGCTTGGGGGGACAGGGTAACTATGGCTACACCTTC	CASSLGGQGNYGYTF
TRBD1	-	13	TRBJ2-1	TRBV28	TGTGCCAGTCGACAGGGAGCCTACAATGAGCAGTTCTTC	CASRQGAYNEQFF
-	-	15	TRBJ1-2	TRBV28	TGTGCCAGCAGTTTATGGGGTGCTGGGGGCTATGGCTACACCTTC	CASSLWGAGGYGYTF
-	-	14	TRBJ1-2	TRBV18	TGTGCCAGCTCACCGGACAGCCTTTTGGGTGGCTACACCTTC	CASSPDSLLGGYTF
TRBD1	once	13	TRBJ1-1	TRBV5-4	TGTGCCAGCAGCTCGGGACAGTTGCTAGAAGCTTTCTTT	CASSSGQLLEAFF
-	-	14	TRBJ1-2	TRBV28	TGTGCCAGCAGTTTACCCGGCTCGAACTATGGCTACACCTTC	CASSLPGSNYGYTF
-	-	13	TRBJ1-2	TRBV4-1	TGCGCCAGCAGCCAAGTTCTCAGGGAGGGCTACACCTTC	CASSQVLREGYTF
-	-	13	TRBJ1-1	TRBV28	TGTGCCAGCAGTCGGGGGGGACTCTCCGAAGCTTTCTTT	CASSRGGLSEAFF
TRBD1	-	13	TRBJ2-7	TRBV5-1	TGCGCCAGCAGCCAGGGACAGAGGGCCGAGCAGTACTTC	CASSQGQRAEQYF
-	medium-sized	12	TRBJ1-1	TRBV11-2	TGTGCCAGCAGCTTTGCGAACACTGAAGCTTTCTTT	CASSFANTEAFF
-	hyperexpanded	15	TRBJ1-2	TRBV28	TGTGCCAGCAGTTTTAACACAGGGCTTTTTAATGGCTACACCTTC	CASSFNTGLFNGYTF
-	few	15	TRBJ1-1	TRBV27	TGTGCCAGCAGTTTATCGCGGTTTGTGAACACTGAAGCTTTCTTT	CASSLSRFVNTEAFF
-	few	15	TRBJ2-1	TRBV6-4	TGTGCCAGCAGTGACTCGGCGGGCTCCTACAATGAGCAGTTCTTC	CASSDSAGSYNEQFF
TRBD2	-	16	TRBJ2-2	TRBV4-1	TGCGCCAGCAGCCAAGAGGGGGGGGTTAGGGCCGGGGAGCTGTTTTTT	CASSQEGGVRAGELFF
TRBD1	-	14	TRBJ1-5	TRBV28	TGTGCCAGCAGTGGACAGGGAGATGACCAGCCCCAGCATTTT	CASSGQGDDQPQHF
-	-	12	TRBJ2-5	TRBV28	TGTGCCACCAGACAGTTTCAAGAGACCCAGTACTTC	CATRQFQETQYF
TRBD2	-	15	TRBJ2-3	TRBV2	TGTGCCAGCAGTGGTTTTAGCGGGTATACAGATACGCAGTATTTT	CASSGFSGYTDTQYF
-	-	14	TRBJ2-2	TRBV25-1	TGTGCCAGCAGGGAAGTAGGGAACACCGGGGAGCTGTTTTTT	CASREVGNTGELFF
TRBD2	-	17	TRBJ2-2	TRBV12-5	TGTGCTAGTGGCCCGGGGACTAGCGGGAGCAACACCGGGGAGCTGTTTTTT	CASGPGTSGSNTGELFF
TRBD2	once	16	TRBJ2-1	TRBV13	TGTGCCAGCAGCTCCCCTAGCGGGAGTATCTACAATGAGCAGTTCTTC	CASSSPSGSIYNEQFF